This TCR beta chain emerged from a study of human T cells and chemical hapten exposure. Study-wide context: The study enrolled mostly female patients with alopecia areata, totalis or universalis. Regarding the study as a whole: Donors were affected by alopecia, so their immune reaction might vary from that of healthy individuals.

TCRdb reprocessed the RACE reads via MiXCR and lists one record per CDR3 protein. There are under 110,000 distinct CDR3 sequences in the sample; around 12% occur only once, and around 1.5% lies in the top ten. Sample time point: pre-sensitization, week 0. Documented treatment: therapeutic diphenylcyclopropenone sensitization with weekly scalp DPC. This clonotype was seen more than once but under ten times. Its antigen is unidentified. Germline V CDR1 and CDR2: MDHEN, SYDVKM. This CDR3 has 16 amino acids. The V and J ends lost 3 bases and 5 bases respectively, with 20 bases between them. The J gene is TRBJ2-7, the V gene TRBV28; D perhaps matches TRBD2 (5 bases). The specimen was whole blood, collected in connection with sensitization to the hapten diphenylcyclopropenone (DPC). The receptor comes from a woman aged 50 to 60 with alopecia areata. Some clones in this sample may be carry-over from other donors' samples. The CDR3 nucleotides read TGTGCCAGCAGTTTGGCCGGGATGGAGACTGGGGACGAGCAGTACTTC. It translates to CASSLAGMETGDEQYF.